The present entry profiles one T cell receptor beta chain with its context. This clone was recorded once. The clone's antigen remains unknown. Base quality data are lacking; no much larger clone is found one base away. This record belongs to a study of T cell responses to AZD1222 COVID-19 vaccine (dated by TCRdb to the early 2020s). The study in broad terms: Because spike-specific TCR depth and breadth did not differ between the two schedules, AZD1222 recipients who got a second dose at roughly 4 weeks were pooled with those who got a second dose at roughly 12 weeks. Trial participants were enrolled by age into subgroups of 18-55, 56-69 and 70-plus years, and about 150, 27 and 61 TCR-sequenced participants, respectively, were included in these subgroups. TCR sequencing was performed for more than 230 trial participants, of whom approximately 200 were given two doses of AZD1222 and around 25 were given two doses of MenACWY control vaccine.

The sample's time point label is to be understood as: baseline before first vaccination. Samples from vaccinated people were obtained from the UK trials COV001 and COV002, which included a single-blind randomized controlled phase 2/3 trial of AZD1222 (ChAdOx1 nCoV-19) in healthy adults. For TCRbeta chain sequencing, PBMC samples were collected from trial participants at day 0 and at day 28 after the second dose. Inclusive of the bounding cysteine and phenylalanine, the CDR3 is 13 residues long. Only the CDR3 DNA stays, 39 bases, in frame from base 1. V loses 0 bases of germline sequence and J loses 5 bases, and the interval between the two ends is 8 bases. From the germline V gene (reference sequence), CDR1 is LNHDA and CDR2 is SQIVND. The CDR3 regions of human TCRbeta chains were analyzed by immunosequencing. The authors' analysis ran thus. TCRs in the repertoires were matched against a reference library of SARS-CoV-2-specific TCRs that had been generated with the MIRA antigen-specificity platform. Breadth meant the fraction of unique TCRs that were SARS-CoV-2-associated, whereas depth meant the fraction of total T cells that were SARS-CoV-2-associated. Using the MIRA data, each spike-specific TCR was assigned both to the spike region to which the TCR was reactive and to a CD4 or CD8 class. Log10-transformed breadth and depth values were compared by one-way ANOVA with Sidak's multiple comparisons tests. The source is immuneACCESS, and TCRdb retained only in-frame sequences with V and J called. Part of the clones is not carried over; for the studies checked, unresolved V genes explain less than half of this, and the remainder is unexplained. V, J and clone size reflect that table, while D and trimming were determined from the DNA. Present in this sample are 90,000 to 150,000 clones, around 85% of which were seen just once. Of the sample, 2.4% falls within the top ten clones.

Paper-wide results and their limitations: Participants were mostly white British and included more females than males, and it was suggested by the authors that clonal diversity may have been underestimated. After two AZD1222 doses, both the breadth and the depth of spike-specific TCRs were significantly higher than at day 0 and than in MenACWY recipients. CD4 TCRs associated with the vaccine covered the entire spike protein, and the dominant responses were in regions 160-218 and 743-854. Reportedly, close to half of the unique spike-specific TCRs recognized epitopes lying outside the regions that are mutated in the B.1.351 and B.1.1.7 variants. Because no day 14 peak-response samples were available, the repertoires could be characterized only after the peak T cell response. Conclusions about previously exposed vaccinees were limited because only a handful of AZD1222 recipients were SARS-CoV-2 seropositive at baseline. The 56-69-year group was small, and its depth increase did not reach significance, likely because of low power.

Recombination joined TRBV19 with TRBJ2-7, with the D gene uncertain. The source was peripheral blood, collected on day 0 of AZD1222 vaccination. The TCR sequence derives from an adult in good health. The CDR3 region: CASSIDRRDEQYF. The DNA sequence is TGTGCCAGTAGTATAGATCGTCGGGACGAGCAGTACTTC.